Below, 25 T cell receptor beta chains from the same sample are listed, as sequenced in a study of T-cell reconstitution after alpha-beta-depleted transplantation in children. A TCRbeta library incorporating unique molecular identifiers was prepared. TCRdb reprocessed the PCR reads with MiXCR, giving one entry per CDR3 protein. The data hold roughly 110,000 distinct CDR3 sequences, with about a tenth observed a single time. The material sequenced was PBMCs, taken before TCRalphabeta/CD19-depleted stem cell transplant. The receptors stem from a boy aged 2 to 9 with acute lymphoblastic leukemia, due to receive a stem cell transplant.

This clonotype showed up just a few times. This chain's CDR3 is CAISAGTSGSYEQYF. The CDR3 nucleotides are TGTGCCATCAGCGCCGGGACTAGCGGTTCCTACGAGCAGTACTTC. The rearrangement uses TRBV10-3 and TRBJ2-7; the match to TRBD2 covers 11 bases. This CDR3 has 15 residues. J gave up 1 base and V 6 bases, and 5 bases lay outside the gene matches. The germline V gene has CDR1 ENHRY and CDR2 SYGVKD.

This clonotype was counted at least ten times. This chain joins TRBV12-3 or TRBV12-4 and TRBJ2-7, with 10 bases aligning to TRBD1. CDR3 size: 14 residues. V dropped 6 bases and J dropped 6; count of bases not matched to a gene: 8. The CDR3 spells CASSFGTGEVEQYF. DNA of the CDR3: TGTGCCAGCAGCTTCGGGACAGGGGAGGTCGAGCAGTACTTC.

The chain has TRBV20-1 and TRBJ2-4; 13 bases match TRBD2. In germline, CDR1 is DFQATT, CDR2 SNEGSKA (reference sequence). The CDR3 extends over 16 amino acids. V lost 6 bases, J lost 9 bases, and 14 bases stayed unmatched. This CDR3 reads CSARTSGSKVLGIQYF. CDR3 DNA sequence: TGCAGTGCCCGGACTAGCGGGAGTAAGGTCCTCGGCATTCAGTACTTC.

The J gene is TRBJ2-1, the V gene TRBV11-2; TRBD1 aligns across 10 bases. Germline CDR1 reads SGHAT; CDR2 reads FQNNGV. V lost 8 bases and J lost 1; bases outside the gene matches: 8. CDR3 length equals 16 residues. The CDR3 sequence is CASYSPGQGSYNEQFF. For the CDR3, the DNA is TGTGCCAGCTATAGTCCGGGACAGGGGTCCTACAATGAGCAGTTCTTC.

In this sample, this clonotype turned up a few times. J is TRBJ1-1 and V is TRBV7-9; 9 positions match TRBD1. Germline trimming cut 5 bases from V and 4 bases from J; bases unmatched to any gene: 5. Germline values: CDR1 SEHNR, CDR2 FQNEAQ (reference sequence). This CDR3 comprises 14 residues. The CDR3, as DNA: TGTGCCAGCAGCCCGGGACAGGGCTTCACTGAAGCTTTCTTT. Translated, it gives CASSPGQGFTEAFF. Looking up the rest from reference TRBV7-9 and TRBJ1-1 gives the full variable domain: DTGVSQNPRHKITKRGQNVTFRCDPISEHNRLYWYRQTLGQGPEFLTYFQNEAQLEKSRLLSDRFSAERPKGSFSTLEIQRTEQGDSAMYLCASSPGQGFTEAFFGQGTRLTVV.

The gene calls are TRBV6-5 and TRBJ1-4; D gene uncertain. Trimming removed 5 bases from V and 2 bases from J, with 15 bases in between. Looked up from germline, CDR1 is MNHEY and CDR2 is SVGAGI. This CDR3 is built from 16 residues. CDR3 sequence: CASSTRPVSTNEKLFF. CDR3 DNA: TGTGCCAGCAGTACCCGACCGGTTTCGACTAATGAAAAACTGTTTTTT.

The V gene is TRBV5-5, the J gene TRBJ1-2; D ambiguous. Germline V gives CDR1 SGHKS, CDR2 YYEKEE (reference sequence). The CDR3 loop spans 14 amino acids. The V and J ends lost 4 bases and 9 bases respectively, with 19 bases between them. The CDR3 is CASSPLAALESYTF. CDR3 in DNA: TGTGCCAGCAGCCCCTTGGCAGCCCTGGAGAGCTACACCTTC.

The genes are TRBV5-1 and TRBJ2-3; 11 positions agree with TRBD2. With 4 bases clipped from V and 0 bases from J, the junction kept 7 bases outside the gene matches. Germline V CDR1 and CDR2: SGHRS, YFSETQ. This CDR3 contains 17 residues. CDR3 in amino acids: CASSPLTSGTSTDTQYF. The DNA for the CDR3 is TGCGCCAGCAGCCCCTTGACTAGCGGGACTAGCACAGATACGCAGTATTTT.

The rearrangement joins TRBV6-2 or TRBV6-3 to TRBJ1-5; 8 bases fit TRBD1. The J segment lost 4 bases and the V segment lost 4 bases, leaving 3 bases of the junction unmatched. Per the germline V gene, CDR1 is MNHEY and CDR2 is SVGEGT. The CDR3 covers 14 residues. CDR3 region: CASSFDRGNQPQHF. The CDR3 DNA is TGTGCCAGCAGTTTCGACAGGGGTAATCAGCCCCAGCATTTT.

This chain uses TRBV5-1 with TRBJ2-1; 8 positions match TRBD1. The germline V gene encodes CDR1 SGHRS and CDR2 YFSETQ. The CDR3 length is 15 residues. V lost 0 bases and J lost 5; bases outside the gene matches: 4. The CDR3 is CASSLGGQGHNEQFF. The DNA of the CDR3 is TGCGCCAGCAGCTTGGGAGGACAGGGACACAATGAGCAGTTCTTC.

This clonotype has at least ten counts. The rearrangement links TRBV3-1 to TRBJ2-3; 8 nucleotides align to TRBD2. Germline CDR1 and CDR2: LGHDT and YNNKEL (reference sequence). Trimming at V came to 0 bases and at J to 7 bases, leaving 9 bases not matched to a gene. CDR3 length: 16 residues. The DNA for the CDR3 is TGTGCCAGCAGCCAAGAACTAGCGGTGCGACAACATACGCAGTATTTT. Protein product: CASSQELAVRQHTQYF.

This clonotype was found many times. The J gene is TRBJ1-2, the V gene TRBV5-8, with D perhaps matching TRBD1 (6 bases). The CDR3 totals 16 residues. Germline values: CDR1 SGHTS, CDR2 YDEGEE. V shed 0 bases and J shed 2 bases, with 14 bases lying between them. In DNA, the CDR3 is TGTGCCAGCAGCTTGGGCCTTAACGACAGGAACTATGGCTACACCTTC. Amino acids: CASSLGLNDRNYGYTF.

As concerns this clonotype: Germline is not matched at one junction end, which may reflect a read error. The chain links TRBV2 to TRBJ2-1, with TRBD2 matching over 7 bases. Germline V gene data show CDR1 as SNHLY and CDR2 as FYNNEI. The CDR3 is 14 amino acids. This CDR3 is CSSSVGLGAGEQFF. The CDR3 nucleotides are TGTTCCAGCAGTGTCGGACTAGGGGCGGGTGAGCAGTTCTTC. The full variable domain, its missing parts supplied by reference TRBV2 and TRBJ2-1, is EPEVTQTPSHQVTQMGQEVILRCVPISNHLYFYWYRQILGQKVEFLVSFYNNEISEKSEIFDDQFSVERPDGSNFTLKIRSTKLEDSAMYFCSSSVGLGAGEQFFGPGTRLTVL.

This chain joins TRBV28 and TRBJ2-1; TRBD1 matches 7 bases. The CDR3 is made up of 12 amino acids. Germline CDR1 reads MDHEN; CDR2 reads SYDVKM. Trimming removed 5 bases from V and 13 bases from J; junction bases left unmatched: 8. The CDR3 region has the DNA TGTGCCAGCAGTCCCTTAGGGACAGACCAGTTCTTC. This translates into CASSPLGTDQFF.

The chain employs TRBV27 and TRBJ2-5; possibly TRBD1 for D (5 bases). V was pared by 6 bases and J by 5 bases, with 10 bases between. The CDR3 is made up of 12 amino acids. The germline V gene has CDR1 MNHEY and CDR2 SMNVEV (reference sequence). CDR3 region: CASRGRGETQYF. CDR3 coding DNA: TGTGCCAGCAGAGGTAGGGGTGAGACCCAGTACTTC.

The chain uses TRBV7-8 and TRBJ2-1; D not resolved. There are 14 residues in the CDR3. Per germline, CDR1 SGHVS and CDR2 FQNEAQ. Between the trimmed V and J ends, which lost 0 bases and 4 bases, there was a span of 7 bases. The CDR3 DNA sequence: TGTGCCAGCAGCTTAGCGCGCCCATACAATGAGCAGTTCTTC. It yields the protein CASSLARPYNEQFF.

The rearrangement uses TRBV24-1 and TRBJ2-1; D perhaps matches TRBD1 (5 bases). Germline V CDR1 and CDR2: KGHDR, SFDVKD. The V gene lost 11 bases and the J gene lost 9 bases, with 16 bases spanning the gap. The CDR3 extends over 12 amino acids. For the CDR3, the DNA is TGTGCCAGTGACCTCTGGGGCGGTGAGCAGTTCTTC. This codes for CASDLWGGEQFF.

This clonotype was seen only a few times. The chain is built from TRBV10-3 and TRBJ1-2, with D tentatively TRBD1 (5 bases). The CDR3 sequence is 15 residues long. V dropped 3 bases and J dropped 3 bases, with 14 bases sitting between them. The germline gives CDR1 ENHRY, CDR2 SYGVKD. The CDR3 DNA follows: TGTGCCATCAGTGAACCGCGAACGGGGGACTATGGCTACACCTTC. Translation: CAISEPRTGDYGYTF.

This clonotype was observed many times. In nucleotides, the CDR3 is TGCGCCAGCAGCTTGTTGGAGACCCAGTACTTC. It yields the protein CASSLLETQYF. This chain connects TRBV10-2 to TRBJ2-5; D unclear. The CDR3 has 11 amino acids. From germline, CDR1 is WSHSY and CDR2 SAAADI. Trimming took 6 bases from V and 5 from J, leaving 7 bases between them.

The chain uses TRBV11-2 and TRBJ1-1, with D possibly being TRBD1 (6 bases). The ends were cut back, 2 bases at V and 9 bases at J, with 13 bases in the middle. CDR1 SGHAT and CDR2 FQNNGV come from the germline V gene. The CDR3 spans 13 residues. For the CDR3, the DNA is TGTGCCAGCAGCTTACCGGGGGCCGCGAAAGCTTTCTTT. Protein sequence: CASSLPGAAKAFF.

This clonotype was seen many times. In nucleotides, the CDR3 is TGTGCCAGCAGCTTAGGACCCGGGACTAGCGGCTCCTACGAGCAGTACTTC. Translation: CASSLGPGTSGSYEQYF. V usage is TRBV7-8 and J usage is TRBJ2-7; 11 bases match TRBD2. With V trimmed by 1 base and J by 0 bases, 5 bases remained unmatched. CDR1 is SGHVS, CDR2 FQNEAQ, per germline. There are 17 residues in the CDR3.

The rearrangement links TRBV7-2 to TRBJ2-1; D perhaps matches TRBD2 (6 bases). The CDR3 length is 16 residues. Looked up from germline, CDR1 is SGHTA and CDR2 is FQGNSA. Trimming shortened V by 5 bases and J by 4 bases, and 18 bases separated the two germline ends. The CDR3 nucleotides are TGTGCCAGCAGCCCTCGTGGCCCGGGAGTGTACAATGAGCAGTTCTTC. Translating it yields CASSPRGPGVYNEQFF.

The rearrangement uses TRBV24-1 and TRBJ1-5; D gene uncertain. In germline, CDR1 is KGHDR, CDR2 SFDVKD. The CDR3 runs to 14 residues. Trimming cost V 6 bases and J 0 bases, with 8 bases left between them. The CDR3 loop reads CATSIGYSNQPQHF. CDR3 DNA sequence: TGTGCCACCAGTATAGGCTATAGCAATCAGCCCCAGCATTTT.

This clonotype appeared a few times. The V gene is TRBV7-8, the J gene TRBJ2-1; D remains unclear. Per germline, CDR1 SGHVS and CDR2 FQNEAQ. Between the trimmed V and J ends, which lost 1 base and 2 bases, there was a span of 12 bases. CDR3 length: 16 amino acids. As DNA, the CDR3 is TGTGCCAGCAGCTTAGGGGGATCCCCACCCTACAATGAGCAGTTCTTC. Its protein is CASSLGGSPPYNEQFF.

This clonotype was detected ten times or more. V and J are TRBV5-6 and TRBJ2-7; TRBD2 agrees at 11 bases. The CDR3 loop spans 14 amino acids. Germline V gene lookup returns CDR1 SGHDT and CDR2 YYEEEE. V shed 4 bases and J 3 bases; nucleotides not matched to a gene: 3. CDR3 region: CASSAGLAVYEQYF. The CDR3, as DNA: TGTGCCAGCAGCGCGGGACTAGCGGTCTACGAGCAGTACTTC.